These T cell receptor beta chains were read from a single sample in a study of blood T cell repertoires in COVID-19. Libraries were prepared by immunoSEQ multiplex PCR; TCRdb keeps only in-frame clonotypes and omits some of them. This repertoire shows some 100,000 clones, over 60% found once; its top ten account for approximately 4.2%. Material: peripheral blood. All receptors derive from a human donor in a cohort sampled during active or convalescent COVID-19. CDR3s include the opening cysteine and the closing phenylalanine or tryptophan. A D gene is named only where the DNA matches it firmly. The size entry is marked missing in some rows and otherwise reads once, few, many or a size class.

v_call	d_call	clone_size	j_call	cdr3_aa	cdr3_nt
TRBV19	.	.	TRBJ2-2	CASSIQGITGELFF	TGTGCCAGTAGTATACAGGGAATCACCGGGGAGCTGTTTTTT
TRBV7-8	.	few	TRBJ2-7	CASSFVRGEQYF	TGTGCCAGCAGCTTTGTCAGGGGCGAGCAGTACTTC
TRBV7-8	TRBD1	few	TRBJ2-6	CASSSPGQGAGANVLTF	TGTGCCAGCAGCTCACCGGGACAGGGGGCCGGGGCCAACGTCCTGACTTTC
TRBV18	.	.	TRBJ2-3	CASSPVGGAKDTQYF	TGTGCCAGCTCACCGGTCGGAGGGGCCAAAGATACGCAGTATTTT
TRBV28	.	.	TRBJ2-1	CASSSRGSSYNEQFF	TGTGCCAGCAGTTCGCGGGGTAGCTCCTACAATGAGCAGTTCTTC
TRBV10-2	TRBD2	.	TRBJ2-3	CASSESSGRAIDTQYF	TGCGCCAGCAGTGAGTCTAGCGGGAGGGCAATAGATACGCAGTATTTT
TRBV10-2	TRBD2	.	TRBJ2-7	CASSEGGTSGGTLYEQYF	TGCGCCAGCAGTGAGGGGGGGACTAGCGGGGGAACTCTCTACGAGCAGTACTTC
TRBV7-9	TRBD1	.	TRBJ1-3	CAPGEYDRGDGNTIYF	TGTGCCCCCGGGGAATATGACAGGGGAGATGGAAACACCATATATTTT
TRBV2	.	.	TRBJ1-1	CASSDSGMNEAFF	TGTGCCAGCAGTGATTCAGGGATGAATGAAGCTTTCTTT
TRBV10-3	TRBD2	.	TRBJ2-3	CAISRAGTSGTDTQYF	TGTGCCATCAGCCGGGCCGGGACTAGCGGCACAGATACGCAGTATTTT
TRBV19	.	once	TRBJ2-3	CASSIQGNTDTQYF	TGTGCCAGTAGTATCCAGGGGAACACAGATACGCAGTATTTT
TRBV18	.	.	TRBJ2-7	CASSPFGLAATYEQYF	TGTGCCAGCTCACCCTTCGGATTAGCGGCCACCTACGAGCAGTACTTC
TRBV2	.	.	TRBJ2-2	CASSEGRGQATGELFF	TGTGCCAGCAGTGAAGGTCGAGGGCAGGCCACCGGGGAGCTGTTTTTT
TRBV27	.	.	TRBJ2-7	CASGQPYEQYF	TGTGCCAGCGGACAGCCCTACGAGCAGTACTTC
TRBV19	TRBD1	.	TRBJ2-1	CASRKAGTGSYNEQFF	TGTGCCAGTCGAAAGGCCGGGACAGGATCCTACAATGAGCAGTTCTTC
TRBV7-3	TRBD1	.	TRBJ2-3	CASSQQGALSTDTQYF	TGTGCCAGCAGCCAACAGGGGGCACTCAGCACAGATACGCAGTATTTT
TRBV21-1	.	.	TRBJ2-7	CASSKGESRLAEFYEQYF	TGTGCCAGCAGCAAAGGGGAATCGAGACTAGCGGAGTTCTACGAGCAGTACTTC
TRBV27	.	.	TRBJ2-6	CASSSGIGANVLTF	TGTGCCAGCAGTTCAGGGATCGGGGCCAACGTCCTGACTTTC
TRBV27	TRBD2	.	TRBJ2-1	CASSLSTSGTLYNEQFF	TGTGCCAGCAGTTTGTCAACTAGCGGGACCTTATACAATGAGCAGTTCTTC
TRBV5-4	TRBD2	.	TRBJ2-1	CASSPAVLAGGPVSDEQFF	TGTGCCAGCAGCCCGGCGGTCCTAGCGGGAGGGCCGGTCTCGGATGAGCAGTTCTTC
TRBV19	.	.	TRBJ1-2	CASSIGPVEYGYTF	TGTGCCAGTAGTATAGGTCCTGTGGAGTATGGCTACACCTTC
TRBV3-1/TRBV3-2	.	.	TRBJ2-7	CASSPTEKTYEQYF	TGTGCCAGCAGCCCTACGGAGAAAACCTACGAGCAGTACTTC
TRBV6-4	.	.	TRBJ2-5	CASSDFGWETQYF	TGTGCCAGCAGTGACTTCGGGTGGGAGACCCAGTACTTC
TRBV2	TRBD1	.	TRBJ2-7	CASCYDSGTGQAF	TGTGCCAGCTGTTATGATTCCGGGACAGGGCAGGCCTTC
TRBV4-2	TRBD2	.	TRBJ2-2	CASSQRSGRRNTGELFF	TGTGCCAGCAGCCAGAGGAGCGGGAGGCGAAACACCGGGGAGCTGTTTTTT
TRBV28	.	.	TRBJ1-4	CASRPARAGLLEKLFF	TGTGCCAGCAGACCAGCCAGGGCCGGCCTTTTGGAAAAACTGTTTTTT
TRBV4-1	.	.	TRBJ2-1	CASSQVALEKQFF	TGCGCCAGCAGCCAAGTGGCCCTAGAGAAGCAGTTCTTC
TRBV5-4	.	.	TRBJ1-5	CASSLTGSNQPQHF	TGTGCCAGCAGCCTGACGGGAAGCAATCAGCCCCAGCATTTT
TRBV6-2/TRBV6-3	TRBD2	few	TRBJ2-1	CASSYSSSGSWYNEQFF	TGTGCCAGCAGTTACTCCTCTAGCGGGAGTTGGTACAATGAGCAGTTCTTC
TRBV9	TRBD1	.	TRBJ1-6	CASSDRDSNSPLHF	TGTGCCAGCAGCGACCGGGACAGTAATTCACCCCTCCACTTT
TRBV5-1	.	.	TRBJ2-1	CASSPVRVSGIHEQFF	TGCGCCAGCAGCCCCGTGAGGGTCTCCGGTATCCATGAGCAGTTCTTC
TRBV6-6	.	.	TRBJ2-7	CASSYHRAYEQYF	TGTGCCAGCAGTTACCACAGAGCCTACGAGCAGTACTTC
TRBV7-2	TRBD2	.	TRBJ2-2	CASSSSPLAGAGELFF	TGTGCCAGCAGCTCCTCCCCACTAGCGGGCGCCGGGGAGCTGTTTTTT